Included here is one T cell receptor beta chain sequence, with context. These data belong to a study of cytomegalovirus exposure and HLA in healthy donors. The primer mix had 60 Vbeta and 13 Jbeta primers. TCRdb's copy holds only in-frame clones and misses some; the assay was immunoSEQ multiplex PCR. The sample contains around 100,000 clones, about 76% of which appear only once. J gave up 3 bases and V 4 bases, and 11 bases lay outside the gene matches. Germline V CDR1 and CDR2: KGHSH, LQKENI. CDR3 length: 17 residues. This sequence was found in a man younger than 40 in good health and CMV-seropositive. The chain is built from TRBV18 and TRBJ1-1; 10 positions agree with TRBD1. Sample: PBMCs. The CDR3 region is CASSQNPGQGPDTEAFF. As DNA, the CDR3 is TGTGCCAGCTCACAAAACCCGGGACAGGGGCCCGACACTGAAGCTTTCTTT.